Shown below are 6 T cell receptor beta chains from a single sample sequenced in a study of radiotherapy plus CTLA-4 blockade in lung cancer. Sequenced by immunoSEQ multiplex PCR; TCRdb stores in-frame clones only, minus some. The profile shows approximately 81,000 clones, around 79% of them singletons. Sequences were derived from peripheral blood, sampled from a patient treated with radiotherapy plus ipilimumab. The receptors were gathered from a human donor with non-small cell lung cancer who had a partial response to radiotherapy plus ipilimumab. Some clones in this sample may be carry-over from other donors' samples.

The rearrangement joins TRBV5-1 to TRBJ2-3; D possibly corresponds to TRBD1 (5 bases). The germline V gene has CDR1 SGHRS and CDR2 YFSETQ. The ends were cut back, 5 bases at V and 3 bases at J, with 10 bases in the middle. The CDR3 runs 13 residues. The CDR3 nucleotides read TGCGCCAGCAGTATCCAGGGTACAGATACGCAGTATTTT. Amino acid sequence: CASSIQGTDTQYF. Using reference TRBV5-1 and TRBJ2-3 for the parts outside the CDR3, the full variable domain is KAGVTQTPRYLIKTRGQQVTLSCSPISGHRSVSWYQQTPGQGLQFLFEYFSETQRNKGNFPGRFSGRQFSNSRSEMNVSTLELGDSALYLCASSIQGTDTQYFGPGTRLTVL.

The chain couples TRBV6-1 to TRBJ1-6, with D unclear. CDR1 and CDR2 from the germline V gene are MNHNS and SASEGT. The CDR3 covers 14 residues. Trimming shortened V by 2 bases and J by 9 bases, and 11 bases separated the two germline ends. The CDR3 nucleotides read TGTGCCAGCAGTGAAATAGTCGGTCGTTCACCCCTCCACTTT. It translates to CASSEIVGRSPLHF.

This rearrangement joins TRBV6-1 to TRBJ1-2; D gene uncertain. V lost 8 bases to trimming and J lost 1 base, with 14 bases between them. The CDR3 totals 14 residues. Germline V CDR1 and CDR2: MNHNS, SASEGT. The CDR3 DNA is TGTGCCAGCGGCGGAGGAGCGAATAACTATGGCTACACCTTC. It is translated as CASGGGANNYGYTF.

The V call is TRBV12-5, the J call TRBJ2-3; D might be TRBD2 (7 bases). This CDR3 region has 16 residues. Trimming took off 2 bases at V and 2 bases at J, with 14 bases between the two ends. Germline V CDR1 and CDR2: LGHNT, FRNRAP. The CDR3 sequence: CASGLTTGGLTDTQYF. CDR3 nucleotides: TGTGCTAGTGGTTTGACGACGGGGGGCCTCACAGATACGCAGTATTTT.

This rearrangement joins TRBV5-4 to TRBJ1-1, with D tentatively TRBD1 (5 bases). Looked up from germline, CDR1 is SGHNT and CDR2 is YYREEE (reference sequence). Trimming took off 4 bases at V and 5 bases at J, with 21 bases between the two ends. The CDR3 runs to 16 residues. The CDR3 loop is CASSPWVQTPGTEAFF. CDR3 nucleotides: TGTGCCAGCAGCCCATGGGTCCAGACCCCAGGGACTGAAGCTTTCTTT.

V gene TRBV5-4 combines with J gene TRBJ1-3; a weak D match, TRBD1 (5 bases). There are 16 residues in the CDR3. Looked up from germline, CDR1 is SGHNT and CDR2 is YYREEE (reference sequence). Trimming took off 2 bases at V and 3 bases at J, with 15 bases between the two ends. The CDR3: CASSLINSQGGNTIYF. For the CDR3, the DNA is TGTGCCAGCAGCTTAATTAACAGTCAGGGTGGAAACACCATATATTTT.